Sequencing of this T cell receptor (beta chain) was carried out in a study of CD8 T cells in ankylosing spondylitis (TCRdb year 2017). Context from the whole study: To find TCR variants linked to disease, the study profiled T cell receptor beta repertoires in ankylosing spondylitis patients and healthy donors. The whole study cohort included 85 to 120 healthy donors and 25 ankylosing spondylitis patients. Peripheral blood was sampled, and synovial fluid was additionally collected from ankylosing spondylitis patients.

The germline V end is reduced by 6 bases and the J end by 9 bases; junction bases left unmatched: 10. Counted from cysteine to phenylalanine, this CDR3 has 15 amino acids. This entry keeps only the CDR3 DNA: 45 bases, framed from base 1. CDR1 is given as ENHRY and CDR2 as SYGVKD, both from the germline V gene. The sequencing machine was an Illumina HiSeq 2500. Quantitative 5'-RACE with molecular barcodes was the method used to prepare the TCR beta libraries. The study's own analysis went as follows. Disease-linked TCR variants were identified with a new computational method built on a probabilistic model of VDJ rearrangement. In-frame beta chains were kept once TCRdb had trimmed the public reads at Q25 with fastp and called clones with MiXCR. When rows share a CDR3 protein, they turn into one entry using the most common DNA and genes. The V and J calls, along with clone size, are taken from TCRdb and not from the paper's own processing. The sample profile shows about 160,000 distinct CDR3 sequences; roughly 18% of them were found once. The ten largest clones capture roughly 8% of the sample.

This clonotype was counted a few times. Its antigen is unknown. No quality values exist for individual bases; no much larger clone is one base distant. What the study reported, not specific to this receptor: A CD8+ phenotype was shown by the disease-linked clones, which were found at relatively low frequencies in peripheral blood. Blood from ankylosing spondylitis patients appeared to be characterized by a TCR beta motif composed of 7 to 9 highly homologous amino acid variants. Some TCR beta motif variants had previously been reported in synovial fluid and blood of reactive arthritis patients, which suggested common disease-initiation mechanisms. The disease-linked clones were reported to be significantly enriched in matched synovial fluid samples from ankylosing spondylitis patients.

The specimen was blood, either unsorted or a sorted T cell fraction (not recorded which). This receptor chain uses TRBV10-3 and TRBJ2-1; 11 of the junction bases match TRBD2. The clonotype originates from a male donor with ankylosing spondylitis or in good health (not recorded which). The CDR3: CAISTLAGGTGEQFF. Read as DNA, the sequence is TGTGCCATCAGCACCCTAGCGGGAGGAACCGGTGAGCAGTTCTTC.